These 26 T cell receptor beta chains originate from one sample sequenced in a study of blood T cells in healthy people across ages. Primed by a sample-barcoded 5' primer and a J-beta primer mix, a second PCR proceeded for 7 to 11 cycles. TCRdb re-called the 5' RACE reads with MiXCR, one entry per CDR3 protein. This table has 800,000 to 1,000,000 distinct CDR3 sequences, roughly 50% appearing once. The sample consisted of blood. The origin of the receptors is a man aged 25 to 40 in good health.

The chain carries TRBV6-4 and TRBJ2-1; no clear D gene. This CDR3 region has 13 residues. V lost 3 bases to trimming and J lost 7 bases, with 10 bases between them. Germline V CDR1 and CDR2: MRHNA, SNTAGT. CDR3 protein: CASSEPTLNEQFF. Written as DNA, the CDR3 is TGTGCCAGCAGTGAGCCCACACTGAATGAGCAGTTCTTC.

The chain recombines TRBV28 with TRBJ2-5; D may be TRBD2 (6 bases). Germline CDR1 reads MDHEN; CDR2 reads SYDVKM. The V and J ends lost 5 bases and 3 bases respectively, with 13 bases between them. This CDR3 comprises 14 residues. CDR3 amino acids: CASSETRAKETQYF. CDR3 bases: TGTGCCAGCAGTGAGACTAGAGCCAAAGAGACCCAGTACTTC.

The chain combines TRBV20-1 with TRBJ1-1; possibly TRBD1 for D (5 bases). The length of the CDR3 is 14 residues. Per the germline V gene, CDR1 is DFQATT and CDR2 is SNEGSKA (reference sequence). Trimming removed 2 bases from V and 1 base from J, with 11 bases in between. For the CDR3, the DNA is TGCAGTGCTAGACAGGGCCACGCGAACACTGAAGCTTTCTTT. This sequence encodes CSARQGHANTEAFF.

The chain combines TRBV6-2 or TRBV6-3 with TRBJ1-2, with D perhaps TRBD1 (6 bases). The length of the CDR3 is 15 residues. V shed 3 bases and J shed 4 bases, with 15 bases lying between them. CDR1 is MNHEY and CDR2 is SVGEGT in the germline V gene. The CDR3 sequence is CASSYISGTRYGYTF. In DNA form, the CDR3 reads TGTGCCAGCAGTTATATTTCCGGGACACGCTATGGCTACACCTTC.

The CDR3 is CASSSGLGGETSRDTQYF. The CDR3 bases are TGTGCCAGCAGCTCAGGCCTGGGGGGCGAAACTTCTAGGGATACGCAGTATTTT. This chain uses TRBV7-6 with TRBJ2-3, with D perhaps matching TRBD1 or TRBD2 (6 bases each). The CDR3 length is 18 residues. Germline loops: CDR1 SGHVS, CDR2 FNYEAQ. With 4 bases removed from V and 6 bases from J, the gap between germline ends came to 26 bases.

The V and J genes are TRBV29-1 and TRBJ2-7; D is undetermined. The CDR3 runs to 12 residues. Trimming took off 4 bases at V and 2 bases at J, with 9 bases between the two ends. Germline CDR1 reads SQVTM; CDR2 reads ANQGSEA. CDR3 nucleotides: TGCAGCGTTGTACTACTGACCTACGAGCAGTACTTC. The encoded protein is CSVVLLTYEQYF.

In its sample, this clonotype was seen a few times. The chain links TRBV28 to TRBJ1-5; D remains ambiguous. V lost 1 base and J lost 7, with 5 bases in between. The CDR3 has 12 residues. The germline CDR1 and CDR2 sequences are MDHEN and SYDVKM. CDR3 sequence (DNA): TGTGCCAGCAGTTTATACAGCCAGCCCCAGCATTTT. Amino acid sequence: CASSLYSQPQHF.

The chain couples TRBV5-1 to TRBJ2-5, with D possibly matching TRBD1 (5 bases). There are 16 residues in the CDR3. The V gene lost 1 base and the J gene lost 2 bases, with 15 bases spanning the gap. Germline assignment: CDR1 SGHRS and CDR2 YFSETQ. In DNA form, the CDR3 reads TGCGCCAGCAGCTTGTCTATTCAGGGAAGACAAGAGACCCAGTACTTC. Amino acid sequence: CASSLSIQGRQETQYF.

In this sample, this clonotype turned up a few times. The chain has TRBV28 and TRBJ2-4, with 7 bases identical to TRBD1. Trimming took 10 bases from V and 0 from J; bases not matched to a gene: 9. Germline CDR1 and CDR2: MDHEN and SYDVKM. This CDR3 comprises 15 residues. The CDR3 here is CAKQTGQLAKNIQYF. The CDR3 region has the DNA TGTGCCAAACAGACAGGGCAACTAGCCAAAAACATTCAGTACTTC. The complete variable domain, with remaining parts taken from reference TRBV28 and TRBJ2-4, reads DVKVTQSSRYLVKRTGEKVFLECVQDMDHENMFWYRQDPGLGLRLIYFSYDVKMKEKGDIPEGYSVSREKKERFSLILESASTNQTSMYLCAKQTGQLAKNIQYFGAGTRLSVL.

This clonotype was detected only a few times. The chain joins TRBV12-3 or TRBV12-4 to TRBJ2-1, with TRBD2 matching 10 bases. V gave up 5 bases and J gave up 4 bases; unmatched junction bases: 11. The CDR3 consists of 17 residues. The CDR3 nucleotides are TGTGCCAGCAGTCGCAGATCTGTAGCGGGGGGTTACAATGAGCAGTTCTTC. This translates into CASSRRSVAGGYNEQFF.

This clonotype was counted only a few times. The gene calls are TRBV10-3 and TRBJ1-1, with D unclear. The CDR3 is 12 residues long. Germline CDR1 ENHRY, CDR2 SYGVKD. V lost 6 bases and J lost 2, with 7 bases in between. The DNA of the CDR3 is TGTGCCATCAGGGAGATAAACACTGAAGCTTTCTTT. Its translation is CAIREINTEAFF.

In DNA, the CDR3 is TGTGCCAGCAGCTTGTTCGGGGACCCTTACAATGAGCAGTTCTTC. Translating gives CASSLFGDPYNEQFF. The genes are TRBV5-5 and TRBJ2-1; perhaps D is TRBD1 or TRBD2 (5 bases each). The CDR3 sequence is 15 residues long. With 1 base removed from V and 4 bases from J, the gap between germline ends came to 12 bases. CDR1 and CDR2 from the germline V gene are SGHKS and YYEKEE (reference sequence).

This clonotype has a handful of counts. This chain uses TRBV20-1 with TRBJ2-5; the D gene is possibly TRBD2 (5 bases). The closer fit of TRBJ2-7 to the DNA end suggests the J call may be wrong. Germline CDR1 is DFQATT and CDR2 is SNEGSKA (reference sequence). CDR3 size: 13 residues. CDR3 region: CSASSGGLYEQYF. The DNA for the CDR3 is TGCAGTGCCTCCAGCGGTGGCCTCTACGAGCAGTACTTC.

The gene calls are TRBV12-3 or TRBV12-4 and TRBJ1-5; D is uncertain. V gave up 6 bases and J gave up 0 bases, with 12 bases separating them. The CDR3 contains 15 residues. The CDR3 loop is CASSWAAFSNQPQHF. DNA of the CDR3: TGTGCCAGCAGCTGGGCCGCATTTAGCAATCAGCCCCAGCATTTT.

There are a few counts of this clonotype. This chain connects TRBV12-3 or TRBV12-4 to TRBJ2-1, with D tentatively TRBD1 (6 bases). The CDR3 runs to 17 residues. V was clipped by 1 base and J by 2 bases, with 15 bases between them. In nucleotides, the CDR3 is TGTGCCAGCAGTTTAGGCGAAGGGACATCAACCTACAATGAGCAGTTCTTC. This translates into CASSLGEGTSTYNEQFF.

This clonotype showed up just a few times. The J gene is TRBJ2-7, the V gene TRBV7-2, with D perhaps TRBD1 (6 bases). Germline assignment: CDR1 SGHTA and CDR2 FQGNSA. V lost 0 bases and J 2 bases, leaving 8 bases between the germline ends. CDR3 length: 14 residues. CDR3 sequence: CASSLAGHTYEQYF. CDR3 DNA: TGTGCCAGCAGCTTAGCGGGACACACCTACGAGCAGTACTTC.

This clonotype was seen once. The V call is TRBV3-1, the J call TRBJ2-1, with D uncertain. This CDR3 contains 17 residues. V was clipped by 2 bases and J by 3 bases, with 17 bases between them. Germline CDR1 reads LGHDT; CDR2 reads YNNKEL (reference sequence). In nucleotides, the CDR3 is TGTGCCAGCAGCCAATCCCAGGTGAACAAAATCTACAATGAGCAGTTCTTC. It yields the protein CASSQSQVNKIYNEQFF.

The chain uses TRBV4-2 and TRBJ1-1; no definite D call. The germline V gene has CDR1 LGHNA and CDR2 YNFKEQ. V was clipped by 4 bases and J by 0 bases, with 12 bases between them. There are 15 residues in the CDR3. The CDR3 nucleotides read TGTGCCAGCAGCCCTCATGGACGGGTGAACACTGAAGCTTTCTTT. Translating gives CASSPHGRVNTEAFF.

This clonotype has more than one count but fewer than ten. V and J are TRBV25-1 and TRBJ1-2, with D tentatively TRBD1 (6 bases). CDR3 length: 15 amino acids. The ends were cut back, 3 bases at V and 0 bases at J, with 11 bases in the middle. Germline CDR1 MGHDK, CDR2 SYGVNS. The CDR3 loop is CASSETGRSNYGYTF. CDR3 DNA sequence: TGTGCCAGCAGTGAGACAGGCCGATCTAACTATGGCTACACCTTC.

In DNA, the CDR3 is TGCAGCGTTGAAGTCTTGGACGCTTATGGCTACACCTTC. Translated: CSVEVLDAYGYTF. The chain joins TRBV29-1 to TRBJ1-2; D remains unclear. This CDR3 region has 13 residues. The V end was cut by 1 base, the J end by 5 bases, with 11 bases between. Germline V gives CDR1 SQVTM, CDR2 ANQGSEA.

This clonotype came up a few times. V and J are TRBV7-9 and TRBJ1-1; maybe TRBD1 (5 bases). Germline V gives CDR1 SEHNR, CDR2 FQNEAQ (reference sequence). The CDR3 spans 13 residues. Trimming pared 3 bases from V and 11 bases from J, leaving 16 bases between. The CDR3 protein is CASSLDIRDLAFF. The CDR3 nucleotides read TGTGCCAGCAGCTTGGACATACGGGACCTTGCTTTCTTT. The variable domain in full, completed from reference TRBV7-9 and TRBJ1-1, reads DTGVSQNPRHKITKRGQNVTFRCDPISEHNRLYWYRQTLGQGPEFLTYFQNEAQLEKSRLLSDRFSAERPKGSFSTLEIQRTEQGDSAMYLCASSLDIRDLAFFGQGTRLTVV.

The V gene is TRBV27, the J gene TRBJ1-5, with TRBD1 matching over 8 bases. The CDR3 contains 18 residues. Per the germline V gene, CDR1 is MNHEY and CDR2 is SMNVEV (reference sequence). With 5 bases clipped from V and 2 bases from J, the junction kept 14 bases outside the gene matches. The chain's CDR3 is CASSRTPGQGGGNQPQHF. CDR3 DNA sequence: TGTGCCAGCAGTCGAACCCCCGGACAGGGAGGGGGCAATCAGCCCCAGCATTTT.

This clonotype turned up a few times. V usage is TRBV3-1 and J usage is TRBJ1-2, with 7 bases matching TRBD1. CDR3 length: 13 residues. Germline V gives CDR1 LGHDT, CDR2 YNNKEL (reference sequence). The V and J ends lost 6 bases and 6 bases, in that order; junction bases with no gene match: 7. DNA for the CDR3: TGTGCCAGCAGACCTATGACAGGGAATGGCTACACCTTC. It translates to CASRPMTGNGYTF.

V gene TRBV27 combines with J gene TRBJ2-1; 14 nucleotides line up with TRBD2. This CDR3 is 16 amino acids long. Per the germline V gene, CDR1 is MNHEY and CDR2 is SMNVEV (reference sequence). Trimming at V came to 3 bases and at J to 5 bases, leaving 3 bases not matched to a gene. The CDR3 nucleotides are TGTGCCAGCAGTTTTGAGGGACTAGCGGGGGACAATGAGCAGTTCTTC. Residues: CASSFEGLAGDNEQFF.

This clonotype has a handful of counts. The gene calls are TRBV29-1 and TRBJ2-7; TRBD2 agrees at 7 bases. The CDR3 is 15 amino acids. Germline loops: CDR1 SQVTM, CDR2 ANQGSEA. Germline trimming cut 4 bases from V and 3 bases from J; bases unmatched to any gene: 12. The CDR3 DNA sequence: TGCAGCGTTGGGGGAGGGGTCAATAAGAACTACGAGCAGTACTTC. This encodes CSVGGGVNKNYEQYF.

The J gene is TRBJ2-5, the V gene TRBV27; D gene unclear. With 5 bases removed from V and 5 bases from J, the gap between germline ends came to 15 bases. Germline CDR1 and CDR2: MNHEY and SMNVEV (reference sequence). The CDR3 is 14 amino acids. The DNA of the CDR3 is TGTGCCAGCAGTGTGTTAAGGGCAGCGGAGACCCAGTACTTC. The encoded protein is CASSVLRAAETQYF.